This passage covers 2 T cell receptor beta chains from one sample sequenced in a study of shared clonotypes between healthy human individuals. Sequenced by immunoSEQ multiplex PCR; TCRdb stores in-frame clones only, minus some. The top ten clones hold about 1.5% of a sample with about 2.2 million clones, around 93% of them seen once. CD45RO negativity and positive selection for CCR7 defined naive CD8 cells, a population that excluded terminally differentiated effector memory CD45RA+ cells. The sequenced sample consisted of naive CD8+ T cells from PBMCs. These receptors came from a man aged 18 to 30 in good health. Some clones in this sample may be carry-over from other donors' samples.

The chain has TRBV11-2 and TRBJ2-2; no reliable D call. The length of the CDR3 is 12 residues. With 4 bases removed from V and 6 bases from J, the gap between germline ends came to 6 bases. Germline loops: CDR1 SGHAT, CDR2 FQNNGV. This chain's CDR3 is CASSSNSGELFF. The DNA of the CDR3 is TGTGCCAGCAGCTCCAATTCCGGGGAGCTGTTTTTT.

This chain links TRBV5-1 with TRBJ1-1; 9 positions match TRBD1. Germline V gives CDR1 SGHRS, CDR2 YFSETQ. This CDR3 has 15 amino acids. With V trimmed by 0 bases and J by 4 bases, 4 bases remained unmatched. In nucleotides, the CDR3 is TGCGCCAGCAGCTTGGAGGGGACAGGGTTCACTGAAGCTTTCTTT. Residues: CASSLEGTGFTEAFF.